This T cell receptor beta chain was profiled in a study of T cells in Graves' hyperthyroidism and ophthalmopathy. Stable disease denoted Graves' hyperthyroidism without ophthalmopathy progression within 18 months. Patients were aged 18 to 65, had disease duration under 2 months, and had newly diagnosed hyperthyroidism. Fresh peripheral blood, 9.5 to 10 ml of it, supplied the PBMCs. Amplified TCR beta CDR3 regions derived from RNA transcripts. The study used the HTBI primer set for a first-round RT-PCR of the TCR CDR3. TCRdb analysed the multiplex PCR reads with MiXCR anew, one entry per CDR3 protein. The sample contains approximately 420,000 distinct CDR3 sequences, approximately 13% of which appear only once. Germline lookup yields CDR1 KGHSH and CDR2 LQKENI. V was cut by 3 bases and J by 3 bases, with 15 bases left in between. The CDR3 totals 15 residues. Many counts were recorded for this clonotype. Its matching antigen is unknown.

Study conclusions and caveats: A median 6.5 months before onset, the model predicted ophthalmopathy.

The sequenced sample consisted of blood. The chain is built from TRBV18 and TRBJ2-7, with TRBD2 as a possible D gene (5 bases). The origin of this receptor is a young woman with Graves' hyperthyroidism. The CDR3: CASSPDSQLGYEQYF. The CDR3 DNA follows: TGTGCCAGCTCACCGGACTCTCAGTTAGGCTACGAGCAGTACTTC.